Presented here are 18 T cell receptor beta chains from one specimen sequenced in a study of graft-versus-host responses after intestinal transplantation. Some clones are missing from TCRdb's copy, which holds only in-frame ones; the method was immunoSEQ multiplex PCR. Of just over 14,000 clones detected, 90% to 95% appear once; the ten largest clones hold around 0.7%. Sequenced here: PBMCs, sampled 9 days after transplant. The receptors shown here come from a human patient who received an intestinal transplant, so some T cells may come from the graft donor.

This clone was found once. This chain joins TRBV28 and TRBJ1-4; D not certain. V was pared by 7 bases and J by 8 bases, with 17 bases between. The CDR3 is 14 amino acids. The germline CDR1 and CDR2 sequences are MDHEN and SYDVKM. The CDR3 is CASTRGRFGEKLFF. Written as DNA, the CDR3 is TGTGCCAGCACCCGAGGGAGGTTCGGAGAAAAACTGTTTTTT.

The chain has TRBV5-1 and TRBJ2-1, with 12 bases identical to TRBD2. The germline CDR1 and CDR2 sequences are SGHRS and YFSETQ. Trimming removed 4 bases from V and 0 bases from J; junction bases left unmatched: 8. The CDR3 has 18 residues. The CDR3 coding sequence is TGCGCCAGCAGCCAAACTCGACTAGCGGGAGACTCCTACAATGAGCAGTTCTTC. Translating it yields CASSQTRLAGDSYNEQFF.

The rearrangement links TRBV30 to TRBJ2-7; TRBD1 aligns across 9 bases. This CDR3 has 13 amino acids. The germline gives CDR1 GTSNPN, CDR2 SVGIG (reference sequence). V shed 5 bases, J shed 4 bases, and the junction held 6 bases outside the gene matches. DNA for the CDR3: TGTGCCTGGGACGCGACAGGGGGATACGAGCAGTACTTC. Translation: CAWDATGGYEQYF.

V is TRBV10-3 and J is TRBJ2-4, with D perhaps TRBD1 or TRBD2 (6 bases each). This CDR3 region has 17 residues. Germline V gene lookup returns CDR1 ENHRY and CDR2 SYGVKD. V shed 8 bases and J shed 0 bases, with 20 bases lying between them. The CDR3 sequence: CAIETPEGDEAKNIQYF. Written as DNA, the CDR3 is TGTGCCATCGAAACTCCGGAGGGGGACGAAGCCAAAAACATTCAGTACTTC.

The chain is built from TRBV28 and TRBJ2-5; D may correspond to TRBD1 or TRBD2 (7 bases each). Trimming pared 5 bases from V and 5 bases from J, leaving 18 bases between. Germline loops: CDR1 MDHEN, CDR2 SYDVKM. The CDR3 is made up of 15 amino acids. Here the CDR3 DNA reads TGTGCCAGCAGTCCCCGACAGGGAGGGGGGGAGACCCAGTACTTC. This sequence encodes CASSPRQGGGETQYF. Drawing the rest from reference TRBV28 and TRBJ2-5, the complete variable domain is DVKVTQSSRYLVKRTGEKVFLECVQDMDHENMFWYRQDPGLGLRLIYFSYDVKMKEKGDIPEGYSVSREKKERFSLILESASTNQTSMYLCASSPRQGGGETQYFGPGTRLLVL.

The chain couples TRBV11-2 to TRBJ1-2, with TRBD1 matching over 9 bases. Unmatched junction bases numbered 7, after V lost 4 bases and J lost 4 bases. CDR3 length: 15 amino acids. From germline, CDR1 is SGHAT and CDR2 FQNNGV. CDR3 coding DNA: TGTGCCAGCAGCTCGAGGGACAGGGAAATCTATGGCTACACCTTC. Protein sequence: CASSSRDREIYGYTF.

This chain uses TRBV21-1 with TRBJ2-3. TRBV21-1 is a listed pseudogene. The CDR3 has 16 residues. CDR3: CASSKERDSAADTQYF. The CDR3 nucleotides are TGTGCCAGCAGCAAAGAGCGGGACAGCGCGGCAGATACGCAGTATTTT.

The chain's CDR3 is CASSRGQGGLDTEAFF. The DNA of the CDR3 is TGTGCCAGCAGCCGGGGACAGGGCGGTCTTGACACTGAAGCTTTCTTT. The chain combines TRBV7-8 with TRBJ1-1; 9 bases agree with TRBD1. Germline assignment: CDR1 SGHVS and CDR2 FQNEAQ. Trimming at V came to 5 bases and at J to 3 bases, leaving 10 bases not matched to a gene. The CDR3 consists of 16 residues.

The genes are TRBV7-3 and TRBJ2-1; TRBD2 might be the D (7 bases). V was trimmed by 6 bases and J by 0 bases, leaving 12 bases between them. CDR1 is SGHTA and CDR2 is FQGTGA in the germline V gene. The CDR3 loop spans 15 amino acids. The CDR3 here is CASSKGGSSYNEQFF. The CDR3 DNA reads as TGTGCCAGCAGTAAGGGGGGGAGCTCCTACAATGAGCAGTTCTTC.

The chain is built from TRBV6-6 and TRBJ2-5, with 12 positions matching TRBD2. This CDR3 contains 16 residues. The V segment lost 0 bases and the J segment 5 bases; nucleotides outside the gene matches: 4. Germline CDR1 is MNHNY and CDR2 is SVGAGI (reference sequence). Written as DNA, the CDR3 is TGTGCCAGCAGTTACTCGACTAGCGGGGGCAGGGAGACCCAGTACTTC. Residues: CASSYSTSGGRETQYF.

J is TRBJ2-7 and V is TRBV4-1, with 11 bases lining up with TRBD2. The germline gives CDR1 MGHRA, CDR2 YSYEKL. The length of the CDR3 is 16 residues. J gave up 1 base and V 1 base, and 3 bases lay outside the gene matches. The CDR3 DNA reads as TGCGCCAGCAGCCAAGGCGGGACTAGCGGTTCCTACGAGCAGTACTTC. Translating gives CASSQGGTSGSYEQYF.

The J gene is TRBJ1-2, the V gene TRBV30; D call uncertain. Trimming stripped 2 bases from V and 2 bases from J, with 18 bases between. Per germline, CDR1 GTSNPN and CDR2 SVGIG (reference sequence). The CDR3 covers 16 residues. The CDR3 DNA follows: TGTGCCTGGAGTCCCGGGCATGTGATGGTGAACTATGGCTACACCTTC. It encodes CAWSPGHVMVNYGYTF.

CDR3 protein: CAWSVPGFYNEQFF. CDR3 in DNA: TGTGCCTGGAGTGTACCGGGATTTTACAATGAGCAGTTCTTC. The chain carries TRBV30 and TRBJ2-1, with a tentative D call TRBD2 (5 bases). The V and J ends lost 0 bases and 4 bases respectively, with 10 bases between them. Germline V gene sequence: CDR1 GTSNPN, CDR2 SVGIG (reference sequence). CDR3 length: 14 amino acids.

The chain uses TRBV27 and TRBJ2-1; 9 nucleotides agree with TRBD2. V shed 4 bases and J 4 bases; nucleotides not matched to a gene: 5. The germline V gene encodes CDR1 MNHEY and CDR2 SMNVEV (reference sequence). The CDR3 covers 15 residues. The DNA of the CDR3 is TGTGCCAGCAGTTGGGCGGGAGGGTGGTACAATGAGCAGTTCTTC. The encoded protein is CASSWAGGWYNEQFF.

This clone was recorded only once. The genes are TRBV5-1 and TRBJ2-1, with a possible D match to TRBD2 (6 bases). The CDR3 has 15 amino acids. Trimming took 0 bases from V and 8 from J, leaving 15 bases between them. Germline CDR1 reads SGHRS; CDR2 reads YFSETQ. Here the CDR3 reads CASSLAVGGRYEQFF. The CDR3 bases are TGCGCCAGCAGCTTGGCCGTTGGGGGGAGGTATGAGCAGTTCTTC. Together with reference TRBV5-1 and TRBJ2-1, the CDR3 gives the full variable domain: KAGVTQTPRYLIKTRGQQVTLSCSPISGHRSVSWYQQTPGQGLQFLFEYFSETQRNKGNFPGRFSGRQFSNSRSEMNVSTLELGDSALYLCASSLAVGGRYEQFFGPGTRLTVL.

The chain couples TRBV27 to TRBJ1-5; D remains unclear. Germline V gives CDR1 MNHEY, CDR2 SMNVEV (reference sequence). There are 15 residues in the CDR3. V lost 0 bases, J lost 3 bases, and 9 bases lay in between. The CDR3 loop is CASSLSLVYNQPQHF. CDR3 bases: TGTGCCAGCAGTTTATCGCTGGTATACAATCAGCCCCAGCATTTT.

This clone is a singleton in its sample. The CDR3, as DNA: TGTGCCAGCAGCGTAGAAAATAGCGGGGCCCAAGAGACCCAGTACTTC. This translates into CASSVENSGAQETQYF. The chain has TRBV9 and TRBJ2-5; 8 nucleotides match TRBD2. The CDR3 is made up of 16 amino acids. The V and J ends lost 0 bases and 1 base, in that order; junction bases with no gene match: 5. Germline lookup yields CDR1 SGDLS and CDR2 YYNGEE.

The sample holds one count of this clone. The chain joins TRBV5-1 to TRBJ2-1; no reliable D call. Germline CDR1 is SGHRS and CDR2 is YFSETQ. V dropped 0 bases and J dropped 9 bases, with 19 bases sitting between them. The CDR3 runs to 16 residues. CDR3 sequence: CASSLGTGSGLGEQFF. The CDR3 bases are TGCGCCAGCAGCTTGGGGACGGGTTCTGGGTTGGGTGAGCAGTTCTTC.